One and the same sample provided the 28 T cell receptor beta chains below, sequenced in a study of blood T cell repertoires in COVID-19. The protocol was immunoSEQ multiplex PCR, while the TCRdb copy is restricted to in-frame clones and leaves out a portion. The sample consists of about 320,000 clones, 75% to 90% of them appearing once. Sequenced input: PBMCs or T cells enriched from blood (not recorded which). All receptors derive from a woman aged 30 to 39 who had been exposed to COVID-19.

CDR3 nucleotide sequence: TGTGCCAGCAGCCAAGTATTGAGCGAGGGCACTGAAGCTTTCTTT. It is translated as CASSQVLSEGTEAFF. The genes are TRBV14 and TRBJ1-1, with D unclear. Germline V gives CDR1 SGHDN, CDR2 FVKESK. The V gene lost 1 base and the J gene lost 4 bases, with 13 bases spanning the gap. There are 15 residues in the CDR3.

The sample holds a few counts of this clone. The gene calls are TRBV7-3 and TRBJ2-1; 13 bases are shared with TRBD2. Germline loops: CDR1 SGHTA, CDR2 FQGTGA. This CDR3 has 16 amino acids. V dropped 6 bases and J dropped 7; count of bases not matched to a gene: 9. The CDR3 bases are TGTGCCAGCAGACATGGACTAGCGGGAGATGGGAATGAGCAGTTCTTC. The encoded protein is CASRHGLAGDGNEQFF.

The gene calls are TRBV6-5 and TRBJ1-2; no firm D call. CDR1 and CDR2 from the germline V gene are MNHEY and SVGAGI. CDR3 length: 11 amino acids. Trimming stripped 6 bases from V and 4 bases from J, with 6 bases between. DNA for the CDR3: TGTGCCAGCAGGCAGGCCTATGGCTACACCTTC. Protein sequence: CASRQAYGYTF.

The chain joins TRBV10-3 to TRBJ2-1; 13 nucleotides agree with TRBD2. This CDR3 contains 20 residues. Trimming took 4 bases from V and 4 from J; bases not matched to a gene: 16. Germline lookup yields CDR1 ENHRY and CDR2 SYGVKD. The CDR3 nucleotides read TGTGCCATCAGTGTGGCGACTAGCGGGGGGCTACTCCAAGAATACAATGAGCAGTTCTTC. Translating gives CAISVATSGGLLQEYNEQFF.

The V call is TRBV28, the J call TRBJ1-2; weak D call: TRBD1 (5 bases). The CDR3 is 14 amino acids. From germline, CDR1 is MDHEN and CDR2 SYDVKM. V was pared by 2 bases and J by 0 bases, with 7 bases between. CDR3 nucleotide sequence: TGTGCCAGCAGTTTAAGGGGTCCTAACTATGGCTACACCTTC. Its translation is CASSLRGPNYGYTF.

This chain uses TRBV7-2 with TRBJ2-7; 14 bases map to TRBD2. The CDR3 has 15 residues. The junction had 1 base not matched to a gene; V was cut back by 3 bases and J by 3 bases. The germline V gene encodes CDR1 SGHTA and CDR2 FQGNSA. The CDR3 DNA reads TGTGCCAGCAGCTTCGGGACTAGCGGGAGCTACGAGCAGTACTTC. This codes for CASSFGTSGSYEQYF.

This rearrangement joins TRBV6-2 or TRBV6-3 to TRBJ1-6; maybe TRBD1 (6 bases). V gave up 5 bases and J gave up 7 bases, with 15 bases separating them. The CDR3 has 15 residues. Germline V gives CDR1 MNHEY, CDR2 SVGEGT. CDR3 sequence (DNA): TGTGCCAGCAGTCCCTGGACAGTACAGAATTCACCCCTCCACTTT. It is translated as CASSPWTVQNSPLHF.

This chain joins TRBV9 and TRBJ2-3, with 10 bases fitting TRBD1. Trimming at V came to 4 bases and at J to 5 bases, leaving 10 bases not matched to a gene. The germline V gene encodes CDR1 SGDLS and CDR2 YYNGEE. CDR3 length equals 16 residues. The chain's CDR3 is CASSPHFGTGEDTQYF. CDR3 bases: TGTGCCAGCAGCCCCCACTTCGGGACAGGGGAAGATACGCAGTATTTT. Combining the CDR3 with reference TRBV9 and TRBJ2-3 gives the whole variable domain DSGVTQTPKHLITATGQRVTLRCSPRSGDLSVYWYQQSLDQGLQFLIQYYNGEERAKGNILERFSAQQFPDLHSELNLSSLELGDSALYFCASSPHFGTGEDTQYFGPGTRLTVL.

This clone was detected only a few times. The chain joins TRBV19 to TRBJ1-5; 7 nucleotides line up with TRBD1. The germline V gene has CDR1 LNHDA and CDR2 SQIVND (reference sequence). CDR3 size: 16 residues. With V trimmed by 4 bases and J by 2 bases, 8 bases remained unmatched. The CDR3 sequence: CASSNRRQGRNQPQHF. Written as DNA, the CDR3 is TGTGCCAGTAGTAACCGTCGACAGGGTCGCAATCAGCCCCAGCATTTT.

The genes are TRBV4-3 and TRBJ1-6, with D possibly matching TRBD1 (5 bases). The CDR3 contains 16 residues. V shed 0 bases and J shed 7 bases, with 13 bases lying between them. Looked up from germline, CDR1 is LGHNA and CDR2 is YSLEER. The CDR3 sequence: CASSQEGGRTNSPLHF. CDR3 nucleotides: TGCGCCAGCAGCCAAGAAGGAGGGCGGACAAATTCACCCCTCCACTTT.

This clone is a singleton in its sample. The chain joins TRBV5-5 to TRBJ1-3, with 11 bases that match TRBD1. The CDR3 consists of 17 residues. Germline V gene data show CDR1 as SGHKS and CDR2 as YYEKEE (reference sequence). The V and J ends lost 4 bases and 1 base, in that order; junction bases with no gene match: 7. The CDR3 sequence: CASSRTGGPQSGNTIYF. DNA for the CDR3: TGTGCCAGCAGCCGGACAGGGGGCCCTCAGTCTGGAAACACCATATATTTT. The full variable domain, its missing parts supplied by reference TRBV5-5 and TRBJ1-3, is DAGVTQSPTHLIKTRGQQVTLRCSPISGHKSVSWYQQVLGQGPQFIFQYYEKEERGRGNFPDRFSARQFPNYSSELNVNALLLGDSALYLCASSRTGGPQSGNTIYFGEGSWLTVV.

The V gene is TRBV5-1, the J gene TRBJ2-1; the match to TRBD2 covers 8 bases. Trimming at V came to 4 bases and at J to 7 bases, leaving 10 bases not matched to a gene. The length of the CDR3 is 15 residues. The germline CDR1 and CDR2 sequences are SGHRS and YFSETQ. The CDR3 bases are TGCGCCAGCAGCGCGATAGGACGGGGGGGAAATGAGCAGTTCTTC. It yields the protein CASSAIGRGGNEQFF.

This chain joins TRBV14 and TRBJ1-2; D not certain. V lost 0 bases, J lost 2 bases, and 10 bases lay in between. Germline V lookup: CDR1 SGHDN, CDR2 FVKESK. There are 15 residues in the CDR3. The CDR3 DNA is TGTGCCAGCAGCCAAGATTGGAGTCAAAACTATGGCTACACCTTC. It is translated as CASSQDWSQNYGYTF.

This clone appeared once. The chain carries TRBV10-3 and TRBJ1-1; TRBD1 aligns across 10 bases. Germline V gene lookup returns CDR1 ENHRY and CDR2 SYGVKD. Trimming cost V 10 bases and J 4 bases; bases outside gene matches: 3. The CDR3 covers 12 residues. CDR3 nucleotides: TGTGCCACGGGACAGGGGATCACTGAAGCTTTCTTT. It is translated as CATGQGITEAFF.

The chain combines TRBV5-1 with TRBJ2-1, with 10 bases fitting TRBD2. The CDR3 has 16 residues. V shed 3 bases and J 3 bases; nucleotides not matched to a gene: 6. Germline V gene data show CDR1 as SGHRS and CDR2 as YFSETQ. The CDR3 region has the DNA TGCGCCAGCAGCTCCGCTCTAGCGGGGGTCTACAATGAGCAGTTCTTC. It is translated as CASSSALAGVYNEQFF. Together with reference TRBV5-1 and TRBJ2-1, the CDR3 gives the full variable domain: KAGVTQTPRYLIKTRGQQVTLSCSPISGHRSVSWYQQTPGQGLQFLFEYFSETQRNKGNFPGRFSGRQFSNSRSEMNVSTLELGDSALYLCASSSALAGVYNEQFFGPGTRLTVL.

The V gene is TRBV19, the J gene TRBJ2-3, with TRBD1 matching over 8 bases. After removal of 2 bases from V and 6 bases from J, the junction contained 7 bases not matched to a gene. CDR1 and CDR2 (germline): LNHDA, SQIVND (reference sequence). The CDR3 has 15 residues. CDR3 sequence: CASSIRSGGRDTQYF. In DNA, the CDR3 is TGTGCCAGTAGTATACGTTCAGGGGGCAGGGATACGCAGTATTTT.

This chain uses TRBV5-1 with TRBJ1-6; 8 nucleotides line up with TRBD1. Germline loops: CDR1 SGHRS, CDR2 YFSETQ. The CDR3 is 15 amino acids. V shed 2 bases, J shed 7 bases, and the junction held 5 bases outside the gene matches. The CDR3 nucleotides read TGCGCCAGCAGCTTAAGGACAGGGAGAAATTCACCCCTCCACTTT. It specifies CASSLRTGRNSPLHF.

The rearrangement uses TRBV12-3 or TRBV12-4 and TRBJ1-2, with D unclear. The CDR3 is 12 amino acids. V lost 5 bases and J 4 bases, leaving 8 bases between the germline ends. CDR3 amino acids: CASSTGRYGYTF. The CDR3 DNA reads TGTGCCAGCAGTACCGGTCGCTATGGCTACACCTTC.

The V gene is TRBV4-3, the J gene TRBJ1-2; TRBD1 aligns across 9 bases. CDR1 and CDR2 from the germline V gene are LGHNA and YSLEER. The CDR3 covers 15 residues. The V segment lost 3 bases and the J segment 5 bases; nucleotides outside the gene matches: 7. The CDR3 spells CASSHETGGGYGYTF. CDR3 sequence (DNA): TGCGCCAGCAGCCACGAGACAGGGGGTGGTTATGGCTACACCTTC.

This sequence joins TRBV18 and TRBJ2-5, with a weak D call TRBD2 (5 bases). The V gene's germline CDR1 is KGHSH and CDR2 LQKENI. Trimming left V 4 bases short and J 5 bases short, with 8 bases between. This CDR3 region has 12 residues. In DNA form, the CDR3 reads TGTGCCAGCTCACGCGGAGGTGAGACCCAGTACTTC. The encoded protein is CASSRGGETQYF.

The genes are TRBV9 and TRBJ2-6, with a possible D match to TRBD1 (6 bases). Trimming took 0 bases from V and 2 from J, leaving 12 bases between them. In germline, CDR1 is SGDLS, CDR2 YYNGEE. The CDR3 contains 17 residues. CDR3 in amino acids: CASSVEDSGAGANVLTF. The CDR3 region has the DNA TGTGCCAGCAGCGTAGAGGATTCAGGGGCTGGGGCCAACGTCCTGACTTTC.

This rearrangement joins TRBV6-1 to TRBJ1-2; 7 bases line up with TRBD1. CDR1 is MNHNS, CDR2 SASEGT, per germline. Trimming removed 3 bases from V and 3 bases from J; junction bases left unmatched: 4. The CDR3 extends over 14 amino acids. The CDR3 nucleotides read TGTGCCAGCAGTGACAGGGGGTTTGACTATGGCTACACCTTC. Encoded protein: CASSDRGFDYGYTF.

Notes on this clone: The germline gene is not matched at one end of the junction; a read error may be the cause. The chain is built from TRBV9 and TRBJ2-1, with D possibly matching TRBD1 (6 bases). The length of the CDR3 is 16 residues. Germline loops: CDR1 SGDLS, CDR2 YYNGEE. The CDR3 region has the DNA TGTGCCAGCACCGTAGGATCTAGAGGGGGATACAATGAGCAGTTCTTC. Protein sequence: CASTVGSRGGYNEQFF.

V is TRBV5-1 and J is TRBJ1-6; D is possibly TRBD1 (6 bases). Germline V gene sequence: CDR1 SGHRS, CDR2 YFSETQ. V lost 1 base and J lost 10, with 18 bases in between. This CDR3 is 16 amino acids long. The CDR3 protein is CASSLRAGAGDSPLHF. The DNA of the CDR3 is TGCGCCAGCAGCTTGAGGGCTGGGGCAGGGGACTCACCCCTCCACTTT.

This chain links TRBV5-1 with TRBJ1-1, with 7 nucleotides matching TRBD1. V was clipped by 0 bases and J by 0 bases; unmatched bases: 5. The CDR3 has 16 amino acids. Germline V lookup: CDR1 SGHRS, CDR2 YFSETQ. The CDR3 DNA is TGCGCCAGCAGCTTGGAAGGCACAGGGGTGAACACTGAAGCTTTCTTT. Protein: CASSLEGTGVNTEAFF.

The chain is built from TRBV28 and TRBJ2-1, with TRBD1 identical over 8 bases. The J segment lost 3 bases and the V segment lost 6 bases, leaving 13 bases of the junction unmatched. The CDR3 extends over 17 amino acids. Germline V CDR1 and CDR2: MDHEN, SYDVKM. The CDR3 reads CASSLRTYGTGYNEQFF. CDR3 DNA sequence: TGTGCCAGCAGCCTGCGTACCTACGGGACAGGCTACAATGAGCAGTTCTTC.

V is TRBV5-1 and J is TRBJ2-2; perhaps TRBD2 as D (6 bases). With 4 bases removed from V and 4 bases from J, the gap between germline ends came to 11 bases. Germline lookup yields CDR1 SGHRS and CDR2 YFSETQ. The CDR3 length is 14 residues. CDR3 nucleotides: TGCGCCAGCAGCCGACTAGAATCCACCGGGGAGCTGTTTTTT. This encodes CASSRLESTGELFF.

The chain has TRBV6-5 and TRBJ2-7; D might be TRBD1 (8 bases). CDR1 is MNHEY, CDR2 SVGAGI, per germline. This CDR3 is built from 14 residues. V gave up 6 bases and J gave up 3 bases, with 15 bases separating them. Here the CDR3 DNA reads TGTGCCAGCAGACCCAACAGGGGGGGCTACGAGCAGTACTTC. Its protein is CASRPNRGGYEQYF.